Shown below are 12 T cell receptor beta chains from a single sample sequenced in a study of T cell responses to AZD1222 COVID-19 vaccine. Using immunoSEQ multiplex PCR, the repertoire was profiled, and TCRdb retains in-frame clones only, with some absent. The sample has about 78,000 clones, roughly 90% seen once; the top ten hold about 5%. Source: peripheral blood, taken on day 0 of MenACWY control vaccination. These receptors originate from an adult in good health.

The chain recombines TRBV2 with TRBJ2-3; 8 positions agree with TRBD1. The germline V gene encodes CDR1 SNHLY and CDR2 FYNNEI. V was pared by 4 bases and J by 2 bases, with 5 bases of the junction left unmatched. The CDR3 runs to 15 residues. CDR3 amino acids: CASSVDRALTDTQYF. The CDR3 DNA is TGTGCCAGCAGTGTGGACAGGGCCCTCACAGATACGCAGTATTTT. Full variable domain (rest looked up from reference TRBV2 and TRBJ2-3): EPEVTQTPSHQVTQMGQEVILRCVPISNHLYFYWYRQILGQKVEFLVSFYNNEISEKSEIFDDQFSVERPDGSNFTLKIRSTKLEDSAMYFCASSVDRALTDTQYFGPGTRLTVL.

This sequence joins TRBV6-1 and TRBJ2-7; D not resolved. V shed 0 bases and J shed 0 bases, with 12 bases lying between them. The CDR3 is 16 residues long. Germline assignment: CDR1 MNHNS and CDR2 SASEGT. CDR3 residues: CASSEAHFSLSYEQYF. The CDR3 DNA reads as TGTGCCAGCAGTGAAGCACACTTTAGCCTCTCCTACGAGCAGTACTTC.

The gene calls are TRBV6-6 and TRBJ1-5, with D possibly being TRBD1 (5 bases). V gave up 8 bases and J gave up 5 bases, with 16 bases separating them. The CDR3 runs 14 residues. Germline-derived CDR1 and CDR2 are MNHNY and SVGAGI (reference sequence). The CDR3 loop reads CASGGVSVDQPQHF. Here the CDR3 DNA reads TGTGCCAGCGGAGGGGTGTCGGTGGATCAGCCCCAGCATTTT.

The J gene is TRBJ2-1, the V gene TRBV6-5, with TRBD2 matching over 8 bases. Germline CDR1 MNHEY, CDR2 SVGAGI. This CDR3 has 16 amino acids. V lost 4 bases to trimming and J lost 1 base; unmatched junction nucleotides: 6. CDR3 in amino acids: CASSSRGGPSYNEQFF. CDR3 DNA: TGTGCCAGCAGTTCCCGCGGGGGGCCTTCCTACAATGAGCAGTTCTTC.

This clone occurred once. This chain uses TRBV28 with TRBJ2-3; D gene unclear. Trimming cost V 4 bases and J 2 bases, with 7 bases left between them. This CDR3 is built from 13 residues. Germline V gene lookup returns CDR1 MDHEN and CDR2 SYDVKM. CDR3 coding DNA: TGTGCCAGCAGTTCTAGGGACACAGATACGCAGTATTTT. It encodes CASSSRDTDTQYF.

The V call is TRBV19, the J call TRBJ1-5; maybe TRBD1 (5 bases). V shed 8 bases and J shed 6 bases, with 17 bases lying between them. From germline, CDR1 is LNHDA and CDR2 SQIVND (reference sequence). CDR3 length equals 14 residues. CDR3 protein: CASEFRASAQPQHF. The DNA for the CDR3 is TGTGCCAGTGAGTTCAGGGCCTCGGCTCAGCCCCAGCATTTT.

The chain recombines TRBV25-1 with TRBJ2-7; D might be TRBD1 or TRBD2, each matching 5 bases. Germline CDR1 and CDR2: MGHDK and SYGVNS. Trimming took off 3 bases at V and 5 bases at J, with 14 bases between the two ends. This CDR3 spans 14 amino acids. Written as DNA, the CDR3 is TGTGCCAGCAGTGACGGGGCCTCCACCCACGAGCAGTACTTC. Translating gives CASSDGASTHEQYF.

The sample holds a few counts of this clone. Within the sample, other DNA sequences also encode this same CDR3. The V and J genes are TRBV2 and TRBJ2-7; D is unresolved. V lost 3 bases and J 4 bases, leaving 4 bases between the germline ends. CDR3 length: 11 residues. Per the germline V gene, CDR1 is SNHLY and CDR2 is FYNNEI. CDR3 loop: CASSDSYEQYF. Written as DNA, the CDR3 is TGTGCCAGCAGTGACTCATACGAGCAGTACTTC.

The CDR3 loop is CASSLTDRMNTEAFF. The CDR3 nucleotides read TGCGCCAGCAGCCTCACTGACAGAATGAACACTGAAGCTTTCTTT. V and J are TRBV4-3 and TRBJ1-1; a weak D match, TRBD1 (5 bases). Trimming stripped 4 bases from V and 0 bases from J, with 12 bases between. The CDR3 runs to 15 residues. Germline lookup yields CDR1 LGHNA and CDR2 YSLEER.

The chain employs TRBV19 and TRBJ1-5; no clear D gene. Germline V gives CDR1 LNHDA, CDR2 SQIVND (reference sequence). V lost 5 bases to trimming and J lost 6 bases, with 11 bases between them. CDR3 length equals 13 residues. The CDR3 is CASSLRPIQPQHF. CDR3 bases: TGTGCCAGTAGTTTGCGGCCTATTCAGCCCCAGCATTTT. Full variable domain (outside the CDR3, taken from reference TRBV19 and TRBJ1-5): DGGITQSPKYLFRKEGQNVTLSCEQNLNHDAMYWYRQDPGQGLRLIYYSQIVNDFQKGDIAEGYSVSREKKESFPLTVTSAQKNPTAFYLCASSLRPIQPQHFGDGTRLSIL.

This clone appeared a single time. V usage is TRBV5-6 and J usage is TRBJ1-5; the D is unclear. Germline V gene lookup returns CDR1 SGHDT and CDR2 YYEEEE. Trimming took 3 bases from V and 7 from J, leaving 14 bases between them. The CDR3 length is 14 residues. The CDR3 loop is CASSSASGRQPQHF. DNA of the CDR3: TGTGCCAGCAGCTCCGCATCGGGTAGACAGCCCCAGCATTTT.

V is TRBV3-1 (or the pseudogene TRBV3-2) and J is TRBJ1-1; 9 bases match TRBD1. After removal of 2 bases from V and 4 bases from J, the junction contained 2 bases not matched to a gene. Germline CDR1 reads LGHDT; CDR2 reads YNNKEL (reference sequence). This CDR3 region has 14 residues. The CDR3: CASSQIQGATEAFF. The DNA of the CDR3 is TGTGCCAGCAGCCAAATACAGGGGGCCACTGAAGCTTTCTTT.